This T cell receptor beta chain was documented in a study of OX40 agonist ivuxolimab in advanced cancers. CDR1 and CDR2 from the germline V gene are MNHEY and SVGAGI. The V segment lost 7 bases and the J segment 6 bases; nucleotides outside the gene matches: 9. The CDR3 contains 14 residues. Sequencing used immunoSEQ multiplex PCR; TCRdb keeps in-frame clones, though not all of them. The data show roughly 76,000 clones, with 80% to 95% seen just once and 7.6% held by the top ten. V gene TRBV6-5 combines with J gene TRBJ1-1; 9 bases fit TRBD1. Sequences were derived from CD4+ or CD8+ T cells sorted from blood, sampled in a trial of the OX40 agonist ivuxolimab. This sequence originates from an adult with an advanced solid tumor such as melanoma, head and neck, liver or kidney cancer. The CDR3 spells CASILGQGGAEAFF. CDR3 nucleotide sequence: TGTGCCAGCATCCTGGGACAGGGTGGGGCTGAAGCTTTCTTT.